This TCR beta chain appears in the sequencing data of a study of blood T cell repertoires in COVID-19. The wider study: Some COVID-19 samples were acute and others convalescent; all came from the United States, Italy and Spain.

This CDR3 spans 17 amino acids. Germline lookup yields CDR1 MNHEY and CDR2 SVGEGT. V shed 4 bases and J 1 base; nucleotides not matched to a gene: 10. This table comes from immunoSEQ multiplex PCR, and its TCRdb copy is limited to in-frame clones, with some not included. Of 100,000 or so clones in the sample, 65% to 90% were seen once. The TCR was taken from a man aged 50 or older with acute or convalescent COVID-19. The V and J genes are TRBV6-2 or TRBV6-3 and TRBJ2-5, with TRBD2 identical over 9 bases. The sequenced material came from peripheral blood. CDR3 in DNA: TGTGCCAGCAGTTTCATGCTAGCGGGGAAGCTCCAAGAGACCCAGTACTTC. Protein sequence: CASSFMLAGKLQETQYF.